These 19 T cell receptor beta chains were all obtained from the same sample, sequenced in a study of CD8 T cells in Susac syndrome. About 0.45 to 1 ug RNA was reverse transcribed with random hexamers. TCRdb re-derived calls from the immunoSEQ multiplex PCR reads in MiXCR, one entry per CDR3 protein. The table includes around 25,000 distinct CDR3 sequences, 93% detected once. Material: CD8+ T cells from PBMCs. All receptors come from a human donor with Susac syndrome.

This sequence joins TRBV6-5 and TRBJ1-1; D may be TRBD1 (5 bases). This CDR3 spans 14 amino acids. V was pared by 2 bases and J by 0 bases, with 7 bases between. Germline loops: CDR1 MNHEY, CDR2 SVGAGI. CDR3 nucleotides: TGTGCCAGCAGTTACGAGGGGATGAACACTGAAGCTTTCTTT. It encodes CASSYEGMNTEAFF.

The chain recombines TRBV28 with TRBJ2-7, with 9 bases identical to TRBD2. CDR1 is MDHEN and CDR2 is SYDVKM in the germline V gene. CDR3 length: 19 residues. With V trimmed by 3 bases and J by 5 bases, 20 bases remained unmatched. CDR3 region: CASSLIPPIAGAGRDEQYF. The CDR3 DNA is TGTGCCAGCAGTTTGATACCCCCGATAGCGGGGGCCGGCCGGGACGAGCAGTACTTC.

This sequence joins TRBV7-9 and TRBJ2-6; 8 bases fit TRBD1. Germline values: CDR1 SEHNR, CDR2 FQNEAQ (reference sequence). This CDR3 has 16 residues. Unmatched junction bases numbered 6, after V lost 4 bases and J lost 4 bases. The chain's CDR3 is CASSSMDRAGANVLTF. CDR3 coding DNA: TGTGCCAGCAGCTCCATGGACAGGGCCGGGGCCAACGTCCTGACTTTC.

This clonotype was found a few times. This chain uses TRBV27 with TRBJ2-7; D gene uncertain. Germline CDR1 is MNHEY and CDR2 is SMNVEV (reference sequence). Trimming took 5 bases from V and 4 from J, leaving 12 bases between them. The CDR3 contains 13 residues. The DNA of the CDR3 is TGTGCCAGCAGTCTCGGTCGAGTGTACGAGCAGTACTTC. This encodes CASSLGRVYEQYF.

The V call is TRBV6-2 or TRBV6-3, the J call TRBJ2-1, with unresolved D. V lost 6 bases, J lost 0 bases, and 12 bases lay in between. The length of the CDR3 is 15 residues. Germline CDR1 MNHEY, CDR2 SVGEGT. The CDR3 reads CASSHPGNSYNEQFF. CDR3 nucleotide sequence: TGTGCCAGCAGCCACCCAGGAAACTCCTACAATGAGCAGTTCTTC.

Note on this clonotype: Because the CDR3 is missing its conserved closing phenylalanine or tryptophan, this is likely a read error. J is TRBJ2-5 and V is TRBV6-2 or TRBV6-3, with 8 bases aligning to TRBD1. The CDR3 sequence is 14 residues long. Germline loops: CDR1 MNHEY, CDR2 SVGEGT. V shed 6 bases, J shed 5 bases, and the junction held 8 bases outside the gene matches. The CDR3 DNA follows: TGTGCCAGCAGCCTGACAGGGGATGCGGAGACCCAGTACTCC. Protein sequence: CASSLTGDAETQYS.

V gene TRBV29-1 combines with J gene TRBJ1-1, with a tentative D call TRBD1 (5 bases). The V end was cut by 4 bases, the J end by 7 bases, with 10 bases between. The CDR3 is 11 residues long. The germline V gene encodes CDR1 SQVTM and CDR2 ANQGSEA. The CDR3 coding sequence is TGCAGCGTTGTCCAGGGAGGTGAAGCTTTCTTT. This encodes CSVVQGGEAFF.

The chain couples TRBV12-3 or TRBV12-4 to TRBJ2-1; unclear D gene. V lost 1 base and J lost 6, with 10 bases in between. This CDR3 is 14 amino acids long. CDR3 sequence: CASSLGRPSNEQFF. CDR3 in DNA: TGTGCCAGCAGTTTAGGGCGCCCATCCAATGAGCAGTTCTTC.

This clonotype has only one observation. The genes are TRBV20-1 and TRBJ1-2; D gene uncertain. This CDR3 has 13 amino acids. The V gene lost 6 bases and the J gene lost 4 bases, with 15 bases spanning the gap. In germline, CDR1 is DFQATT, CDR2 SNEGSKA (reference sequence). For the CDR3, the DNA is TGCAGTGCCCTAGTTCCGGGCGCCTATGGCTACACCTTC. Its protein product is CSALVPGAYGYTF.

CDR3 bases: TGTGCCAGCAGTTCCTATGACCGACGGAAATGGGGCACCGGGGAGCTGTTTTTT. This gives the protein CASSSYDRRKWGTGELFF. This chain links TRBV28 with TRBJ2-2; D gene unclear. CDR1 is MDHEN, CDR2 SYDVKM, per germline. Trimming stripped 4 bases from V and 4 bases from J, with 22 bases between. CDR3 size: 18 residues.

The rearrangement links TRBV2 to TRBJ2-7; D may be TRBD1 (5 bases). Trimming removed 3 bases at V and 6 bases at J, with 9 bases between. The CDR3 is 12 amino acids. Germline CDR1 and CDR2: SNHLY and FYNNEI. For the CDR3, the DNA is TGTGCCAGCAGTGACAGGGCACGCGAGCAGTACTTC. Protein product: CASSDRAREQYF.

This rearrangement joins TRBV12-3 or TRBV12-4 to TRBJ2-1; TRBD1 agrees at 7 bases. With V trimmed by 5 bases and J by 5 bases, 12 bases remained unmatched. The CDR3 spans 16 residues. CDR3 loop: CASSTPAGTDNNEQFF. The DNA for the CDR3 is TGTGCCAGCAGTACCCCTGCCGGGACAGACAACAATGAGCAGTTCTTC.

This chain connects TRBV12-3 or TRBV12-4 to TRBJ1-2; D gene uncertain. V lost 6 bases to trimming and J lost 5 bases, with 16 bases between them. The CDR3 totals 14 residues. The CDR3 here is CASSWVAGGYGYTF. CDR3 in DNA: TGTGCCAGCAGCTGGGTAGCAGGAGGATATGGCTACACCTTC.

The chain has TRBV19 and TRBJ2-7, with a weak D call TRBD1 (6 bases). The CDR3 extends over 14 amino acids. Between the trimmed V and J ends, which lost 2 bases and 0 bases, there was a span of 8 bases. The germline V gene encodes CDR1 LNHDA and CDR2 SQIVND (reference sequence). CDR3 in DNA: TGTGCCAGTAGTATAAGGACAGACTCCTACGAGCAGTACTTC. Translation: CASSIRTDSYEQYF.

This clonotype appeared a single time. The DNA for the CDR3 is TGCAGCGTCACCGGACAGTCTAGCACAGATACGCAGTATTTT. Residues: CSVTGQSSTDTQYF. This chain uses TRBV29-1 with TRBJ2-3; weak D call: TRBD1 (6 bases). Per the germline V gene, CDR1 is SQVTM and CDR2 is ANQGSEA. The CDR3 has 14 residues. Trimming removed 6 bases from V and 0 bases from J, with 13 bases in between.

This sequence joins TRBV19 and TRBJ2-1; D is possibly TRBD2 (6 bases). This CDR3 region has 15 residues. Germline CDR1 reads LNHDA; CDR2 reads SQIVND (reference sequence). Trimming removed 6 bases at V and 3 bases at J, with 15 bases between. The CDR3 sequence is CASSLTGTHYNEQFF. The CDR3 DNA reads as TGTGCCAGTAGCCTCACCGGGACTCACTACAATGAGCAGTTCTTC.

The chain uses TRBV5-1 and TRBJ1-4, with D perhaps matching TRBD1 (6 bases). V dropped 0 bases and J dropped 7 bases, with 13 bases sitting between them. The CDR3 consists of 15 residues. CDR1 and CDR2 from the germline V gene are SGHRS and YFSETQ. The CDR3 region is CASSLGSRGREKLFF. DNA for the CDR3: TGCGCCAGCAGCTTGGGGTCCAGGGGACGTGAAAAACTGTTTTTT.

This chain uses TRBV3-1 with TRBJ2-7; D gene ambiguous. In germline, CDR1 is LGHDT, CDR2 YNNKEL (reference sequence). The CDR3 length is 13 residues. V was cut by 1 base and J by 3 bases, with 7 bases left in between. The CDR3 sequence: CASSQGAHYEQYF. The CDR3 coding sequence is TGTGCCAGCAGCCAAGGCGCACACTACGAGCAGTACTTC.

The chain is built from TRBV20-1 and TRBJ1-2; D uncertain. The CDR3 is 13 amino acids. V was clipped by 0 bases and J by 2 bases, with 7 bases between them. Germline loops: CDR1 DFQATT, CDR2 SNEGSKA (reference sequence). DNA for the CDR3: TGCAGTGCTAGAGACCCGAGAAACTATGGCTACACCTTC. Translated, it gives CSARDPRNYGYTF.